This T cell receptor (beta chain) was captured in a study of blood T cell repertoires in COVID-19. Study-wide context: Sites across the United States, Italy and Spain contributed samples from acute and convalescent COVID-19.

Using immunoSEQ multiplex PCR, the repertoire was profiled, and TCRdb retains in-frame clones only, with some absent. Here the sample spans about 120,000 clones, over 80% being singletons. This clone was found once. This CDR3 is built from 13 residues. V trimming: 5 bases; J trimming: 6 bases; junction bases outside the gene matches: 7. CDR1 MNHEY and CDR2 SMNVEV come from the germline V gene (reference sequence). The sequenced sample was peripheral blood. The sequence was collected from a woman in her 70s with acute or convalescent COVID-19. The genes are TRBV27 and TRBJ2-7, with 7 bases identical to TRBD2. Here the CDR3 reads CASSHPGGGEQYF. The DNA of the CDR3 is TGTGCCAGCAGTCACCCTGGGGGGGGCGAGCAGTACTTC.